Presented here are 27 T cell receptor beta chains from one specimen sequenced in a study of cytomegalovirus exposure and HLA in healthy donors. Generated by immunoSEQ multiplex PCR, the TCRdb table keeps only in-frame clones and is missing some. This sample has about 130,000 clones; roughly nine tenths occur once, and the top ten carry over 9%. The specimen sequenced was PBMCs. The source is a woman aged 18 to 35 in good health and CMV-seropositive.

The chain combines TRBV30 with TRBJ1-1; TRBD1 aligns across 8 bases. CDR1 and CDR2 from the germline V gene are GTSNPN and SVGIG (reference sequence). The trim removed 1 base at V and 8 bases at J, leaving 3 bases unmatched. The CDR3 contains 12 residues. The CDR3 spells CAWSAGQGEAFF. CDR3 coding DNA: TGTGCCTGGAGTGCCGGACAGGGAGAAGCTTTCTTT.

V gene TRBV5-4 combines with J gene TRBJ1-2, with a possible D match to TRBD1 (5 bases). Germline CDR1 reads SGHNT; CDR2 reads YYREEE (reference sequence). V lost 4 bases to trimming and J lost 8 bases, with 24 bases between them. This CDR3 has 16 amino acids. Written as DNA, the CDR3 is TGTGCCAGCAGCCCCAGGACGGGGGAGGGTACCGGGGGCTACACCTTC. Protein sequence: CASSPRTGEGTGGYTF.

V usage is TRBV5-3 and J usage is TRBJ1-4, with a tentative D call TRBD1 (5 bases). TRBV5-3 is known as an ORF, though its function is uncertain. The CDR3 spans 15 residues. Trimming stripped 5 bases from V and 8 bases from J, with 19 bases between. CDR3 nucleotide sequence: TGTGCCAGAAGTCGTGAGGTTTGGGGGGTGGAAAAACTGTTTTTT. The encoded protein is CARSREVWGVEKLFF.

The genes are TRBV2 and TRBJ2-2, with D possibly TRBD1 on 6 matching bases. CDR1 and CDR2 (germline): SNHLY, FYNNEI. The V end lost 8 bases, the J end lost 1 base, and 11 bases lay between the germline ends. The CDR3 runs 14 residues. The DNA for the CDR3 is TGTGCCAGCTATCGGGACAAGAACACCGGGGAGCTGTTTTTT. Translated: CASYRDKNTGELFF.

This clone was picked up a small number of times. The J gene is TRBJ2-2, the V gene TRBV10-2; TRBD2 is a possible D gene (5 bases). V lost 8 bases and J 4 bases, leaving 17 bases between the germline ends. The CDR3 sequence is 15 residues long. Germline values: CDR1 WSHSY, CDR2 SAAADI. CDR3 nucleotide sequence: TGCGCCAGCCTATTGATGGCGGGCTTCACCGGGGAGCTGTTTTTT. Its translation: CASLLMAGFTGELFF.

This chain uses TRBV4-3 with TRBJ1-5; the D is unclear. This CDR3 comprises 15 residues. V lost 0 bases and J lost 3, with 9 bases in between. Germline CDR1 and CDR2: LGHNA and YSLEER. CDR3 residues: CASSQDTEYNQPQHF. The CDR3 DNA follows: TGCGCCAGCAGCCAAGATACAGAGTACAATCAGCCCCAGCATTTT.

DNA of the CDR3: TGTGCCAGCAGCTCCGCGACACGGGGGGGCCAAGAGACCCAGTACTTC. It translates to CASSSATRGGQETQYF. This chain links TRBV5-4 with TRBJ2-5; 8 positions match TRBD2. The V gene's germline CDR1 is SGHNT and CDR2 YYREEE (reference sequence). The CDR3 is made up of 16 amino acids. V lost 3 bases to trimming and J lost 1 base; unmatched junction nucleotides: 8.

The chain is built from TRBV7-9 and TRBJ1-3; 7 bases align to TRBD1. The V segment lost 5 bases and the J segment 1 base; nucleotides outside the gene matches: 11. Germline assignment: CDR1 SEHNR and CDR2 FQNEAQ (reference sequence). This CDR3 is 17 amino acids long. The CDR3, as DNA: TGTGCCAGCAGCCCTCCTCTTAGGACAGGATCTGGAAACACCATATATTTT. Translating it yields CASSPPLRTGSGNTIYF.

The V and J genes are TRBV15 and TRBJ2-3, with TRBD2 matching over 11 bases. The germline gives CDR1 LNHNV, CDR2 YYDKDF (reference sequence). The CDR3 has 17 amino acids. Trimming removed 5 bases from V and 4 bases from J; junction bases left unmatched: 11. Here the CDR3 reads CATSGNSGGAFSDTQYF. In DNA, the CDR3 is TGTGCCACCAGCGGAAATAGCGGGGGGGCCTTTTCAGATACGCAGTATTTT.

The rearrangement links TRBV20-1 to TRBJ1-4; no clear D gene. Trimming cost V 5 bases and J 6 bases, with 4 bases left between them. The germline V gene encodes CDR1 DFQATT and CDR2 SNEGSKA (reference sequence). The CDR3 extends over 10 amino acids. The CDR3 sequence: CSARYEKLFF. DNA for the CDR3: TGCAGTGCTCGTTATGAAAAACTGTTTTTT.

The CDR3: CASSTNRVVVGEAFF. The CDR3, as DNA: TGTGCCAGTAGTACCAACAGGGTGGTTGTGGGTGAAGCTTTCTTT. The J gene is TRBJ1-1, the V gene TRBV19, with D possibly TRBD1 on 6 matching bases. Trimming shortened V by 4 bases and J by 7 bases, and 19 bases separated the two germline ends. Germline CDR1 reads LNHDA; CDR2 reads SQIVND (reference sequence). This CDR3 has 15 residues.

V gene TRBV7-9 combines with J gene TRBJ1-3; D uncertain. Per the germline V gene, CDR1 is SEHNR and CDR2 is FQNEAQ (reference sequence). The CDR3 length is 15 residues. Trimming stripped 4 bases from V and 0 bases from J, with 10 bases between. The CDR3: CASSSIGFSGNTIYF. CDR3 nucleotides: TGTGCCAGCAGCTCCATCGGTTTCTCTGGAAACACCATATATTTT.

The chain couples TRBV19 to TRBJ1-3; perhaps TRBD1 as D (6 bases). With 7 bases removed from V and 3 bases from J, the gap between germline ends came to 13 bases. CDR1 is LNHDA, CDR2 SQIVND, per germline (reference sequence). There are 14 residues in the CDR3. The CDR3 nucleotides read TGTGCCAGTACCAGACCAGGGGTTGGAAACACCATATATTTT. This encodes CASTRPGVGNTIYF.

CDR3 in DNA: TGTGCCTGGAGCCGGGAGTTAAGAAATCAGCCCCAGCATTTT. Translated: CAWSRELRNQPQHF. The V and J genes are TRBV30 and TRBJ1-5, with D hard to call. The CDR3 loop spans 14 amino acids. V lost 3 bases, J lost 4 bases, and 13 bases lay in between. Per germline, CDR1 GTSNPN and CDR2 SVGIG (reference sequence).

This chain links TRBV27 with TRBJ1-5, with 8 bases fitting TRBD1. The CDR3 length is 16 residues. The germline gives CDR1 MNHEY, CDR2 SMNVEV (reference sequence). The V gene end was trimmed by 4 bases and the J gene end by 1 base; junction bases not matched to a gene: 6. CDR3 in amino acids: CASSSLDRVSNQPQHF. CDR3 coding DNA: TGTGCCAGCAGTTCCCTGGACAGGGTGAGCAATCAGCCCCAGCATTTT.

The chain carries TRBV28 and TRBJ2-7; possible D gene TRBD1, 6 bases. The V end was cut by 6 bases, the J end by 6 bases, with 18 bases between. The CDR3 sequence is 14 residues long. CDR1 is MDHEN, CDR2 SYDVKM, per germline. The CDR3 nucleotides read TGTGCCAGCAGCCCCGGTTCCGAAGGGGGCGAGCAGTACTTC. Translating gives CASSPGSEGGEQYF.

J is TRBJ1-2 and V is TRBV28; D is perhaps TRBD1 (6 bases). The V end lost 5 bases, the J end lost 4 bases, and 14 bases lay between the germline ends. The CDR3 has 14 amino acids. Looked up from germline, CDR1 is MDHEN and CDR2 is SYDVKM. The CDR3 loop is CASSATGQLYGYTF. As DNA, the CDR3 is TGTGCCAGCAGTGCAACCGGACAGCTCTATGGCTACACCTTC.

This clone was detected only once. The chain uses TRBV5-1 and TRBJ2-3, with a tentative D call TRBD1 (5 bases). The CDR3 totals 13 residues. Germline CDR1 reads SGHRS; CDR2 reads YFSETQ. Trimming shortened V by 2 bases and J by 1 base, and 5 bases separated the two germline ends. The CDR3 is CASSLGGTDTQYF. Here the CDR3 DNA reads TGCGCCAGCAGCTTAGGGGGCACAGATACGCAGTATTTT.

This clone came up a few times. The chain has TRBV5-1 and TRBJ1-2; D remains unclear. CDR1 is SGHRS, CDR2 YFSETQ, per germline. Trimming removed 2 bases from V and 3 bases from J, with 11 bases in between. This CDR3 is built from 14 residues. In DNA form, the CDR3 reads TGCGCCAGCAGCTTATCGACGCGGGACTATGGCTACACCTTC. Amino acid sequence: CASSLSTRDYGYTF.

The J gene is TRBJ2-5, the V gene TRBV19; 7 bases align to TRBD1. The germline V gene has CDR1 LNHDA and CDR2 SQIVND (reference sequence). The CDR3 extends over 14 amino acids. Unmatched junction bases numbered 7, after V lost 2 bases and J lost 7 bases. The CDR3 sequence is CASSIMTGKGTQYF. CDR3 DNA: TGTGCCAGTAGTATAATGACAGGGAAAGGGACCCAGTACTTC.

The rearrangement links TRBV9 to TRBJ2-2, with TRBD2 matching 8 bases. V gave up 7 bases and J gave up 1 base; unmatched junction bases: 12. Germline V gives CDR1 SGDLS, CDR2 YYNGEE. This CDR3 contains 17 residues. CDR3 coding DNA: TGTGCCAGCCGGAGGGAAGCGGGGGTTGAGAACACCGGGGAGCTGTTTTTT. Its protein is CASRREAGVENTGELFF. The variable domain in full, completed from reference TRBV9 and TRBJ2-2, reads DSGVTQTPKHLITATGQRVTLRCSPRSGDLSVYWYQQSLDQGLQFLIQYYNGEERAKGNILERFSAQQFPDLHSELNLSSLELGDSALYFCASRREAGVENTGELFFGEGSRLTVL.

CDR3 sequence (DNA): TGTGCCAGCAGCCCATCACAGGGGGCGCGAACTGAAGCTTTCTTT. This sequence encodes CASSPSQGARTEAFF. The rearrangement links TRBV7-9 to TRBJ1-1, with TRBD1 matching 9 bases. With 5 bases clipped from V and 5 bases from J, the junction kept 9 bases outside the gene matches. The CDR3 has 15 residues. CDR1 and CDR2 (germline): SEHNR, FQNEAQ (reference sequence).

The V gene is TRBV5-4, the J gene TRBJ1-4, with D uncertain. This CDR3 has 14 amino acids. Germline V gene lookup returns CDR1 SGHNT and CDR2 YYREEE (reference sequence). Trimming removed 4 bases at V and 3 bases at J, with 10 bases between. As DNA, the CDR3 is TGTGCCAGCAGCATAGTAGAGCCTAATGAAAAACTGTTTTTT. As protein: CASSIVEPNEKLFF. The complete variable domain, with remaining parts taken from reference TRBV5-4 and TRBJ1-4, reads ETGVTQSPTHLIKTRGQQVTLRCSSQSGHNTVSWYQQALGQGPQFIFQYYREEENGRGNFPPRFSGLQFPNYSSELNVNALELDDSALYLCASSIVEPNEKLFFGSGTQLSVL.

The J gene is TRBJ1-1, the V gene TRBV5-6, with D uncertain. V was pared by 4 bases and J by 1 base, with 14 bases between. The CDR3 is 15 residues long. Per germline, CDR1 SGHDT and CDR2 YYEEEE. The CDR3 loop reads CASSGEWVSNTEAFF. CDR3 nucleotides: TGTGCCAGCAGCGGGGAGTGGGTATCGAACACTGAAGCTTTCTTT.

This clone appeared a single time. The chain uses TRBV28 and TRBJ1-3; tentatively, D is TRBD1 (5 bases). Germline V CDR1 and CDR2: MDHEN, SYDVKM. CDR3 length: 16 residues. The germline V and J ends were trimmed by 6 bases and 0 bases, with 15 bases remaining between them. The CDR3 coding sequence is TGTGCCAGCAGGGGGGGTCGAATATTCTCTGGAAACACCATATATTTT. Its translation: CASRGGRIFSGNTIYF.

Only a few counts were recorded for this clone. The CDR3 reads CASSTGTGLAYGYTF. The CDR3, as DNA: TGTGCCAGCAGCACCGGGACAGGGTTGGCCTATGGCTACACCTTC. The rearrangement uses TRBV7-8 and TRBJ1-2; 9 bases match TRBD1. The CDR3 consists of 15 residues. CDR1 SGHVS and CDR2 FQNEAQ come from the germline V gene. J gave up 4 bases and V 5 bases, and 8 bases lay outside the gene matches.

The chain recombines TRBV11-3 with TRBJ1-1; D ambiguous. Germline V lookup: CDR1 SGHNT, CDR2 YENEEA. The CDR3 runs 13 residues. V gave up 3 bases and J gave up 7 bases, with 12 bases separating them. CDR3 in amino acids: CASSLGDGHEAFF. The CDR3 nucleotides are TGTGCCAGCAGCTTGGGAGACGGCCATGAAGCTTTCTTT.